The rows below give T cell receptor beta chains drawn from one sample of a study of somatic mutations in cytotoxic T cells in rheumatoid arthritis. TCRdb's table, derived via immunoSEQ multiplex PCR, lists solely in-frame clones and lacks some. The sample lists tens of thousands of clones, under 90% occurring once. Sequenced material: CD8+ T cells sorted from blood. The source of these receptors is a man aged 40-50 years in good health. CDR3s include the opening cysteine and the closing phenylalanine or tryptophan.

TRBV12-5	TRBJ2-1	CASGLYSVTADEQFF
TRBV5-4	TRBJ2-2	CATRNSGELFF
TRBV4-1	TRBJ2-1	CASSPRGPGNEQFF
TRBV5-1	TRBJ2-2	CASSHLTGANTGELFF
TRBV6-5	TRBJ2-5	CASRGLAGLAETQYF
TRBV15	TRBJ2-3	CATSETTGGADTQYF
TRBV27	TRBJ2-7	CASSFRESYEQYF
TRBV5-5	TRBJ2-7	CASSDRDRNPYEQYF
TRBV27	TRBJ1-2	CASRLEGADDYGYTF
TRBV4-1	TRBJ2-1	CASSQVNEQFF
TRBV6-4	TRBJ2-2	CASSQRQGEVGELFF
TRBV25-1	TRBJ2-7	CASSEGRGSYEQYF
TRBV9	TRBJ2-2	CASSLDVRGTGELFF
TRBV27	TRBJ1-1	CASSRGQTNTEAFF
TRBV10-2	TRBJ2-2	CASSIVGSSGELFF
TRBV10-2	TRBJ2-7	CASSESGGQASYEQYF
TRBV2	TRBJ2-5	CASRGIQETQYF
TRBV15	TRBJ2-2	CATSRDRGTGELFF
TRBV7-9	TRBJ2-5	CASSLVGQETQYF
TRBV6-5	TRBJ2-2	CASSYGGELFF
TRBV28	TRBJ2-1	CASSPLGLAGQSSYNEQFF
TRBV5-1	TRBJ2-1	CASSLEELIYNEQFF
TRBV10-3	TRBJ2-7	CAISTAGTGGYEQYF
TRBV19	TRBJ2-2	CASSKQGTGELFF
TRBV4-1	TRBJ2-7	CASSHRSAGGDRGDEQYF
TRBV15	TRBJ2-1	CAAGLAGAEQFF
TRBV19	TRBJ2-7	CASSFSATYEQYF
TRBV4-1	TRBJ1-2	CASSQATGQGYYGYTF
TRBV27	TRBJ2-7	CASTPPGTGGDEQYF
TRBV27	TRBJ2-7	CATNDLGTTTYEQYF
TRBV5-1	TRBJ1-2	CASSFGTGDDGYTF
TRBV29-1	TRBJ2-2	CSLGSNTGELFF
TRBV29-1	TRBJ2-6	CSVSTEGYSGANVLTF
TRBV27	TRBJ2-1	CASSMTSGNYNEQFF
TRBV27	TRBJ2-7	CASGFAGGFYEQYF
TRBV6-5	TRBJ2-7	CASSYSGGPYEQYF
TRBV28	TRBJ1-2	CASTYVPRGGAYGYTF
TRBV7-3	TRBJ2-7	CASSLSGTGGYEQYF
TRBV4-3	TRBJ2-6	CASSQDSGGSGANVLTF
TRBV10-1	TRBJ2-7	CASGKDRGGDEQYF
TRBV27	TRBJ2-2	CASRTGGTGELFF
TRBV4-3	TRBJ2-1	CASSQGPDSYNEQFF
TRBV7-3	TRBJ1-5	CASSLGLDQPQHF
TRBV11-2	TRBJ2-5	CASSAPVGQETQYF
TRBV28	TRBJ2-2	CASSSEGGVGELFF
TRBV19	TRBJ2-6	CASSPQGSGANVLTF